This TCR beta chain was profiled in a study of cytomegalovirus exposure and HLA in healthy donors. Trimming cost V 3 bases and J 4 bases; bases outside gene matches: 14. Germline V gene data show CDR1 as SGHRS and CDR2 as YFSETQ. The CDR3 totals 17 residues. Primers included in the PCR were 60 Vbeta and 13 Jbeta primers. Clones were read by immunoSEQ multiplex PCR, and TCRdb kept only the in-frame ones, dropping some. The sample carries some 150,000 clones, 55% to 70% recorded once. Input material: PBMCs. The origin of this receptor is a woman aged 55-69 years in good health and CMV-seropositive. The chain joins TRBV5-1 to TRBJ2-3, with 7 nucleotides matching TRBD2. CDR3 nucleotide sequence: TGCGCCAGCAGCTCCGGCGGTGCGGGAGCGGGCGCAGATACGCAGTATTTT. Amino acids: CASSSGGAGAGADTQYF.